The rows below give T cell receptor beta chains drawn from one sample of a study of OX40 agonist ivuxolimab in advanced cancers. Clones were sequenced by immunoSEQ multiplex PCR, and TCRdb holds only the in-frame ones, with some missing. Here the sample spans about 38,000 clones, around 82% being singletons. Sequences were derived from CD4+ or CD8+ T cells sorted from blood, sampled in a trial of the OX40 agonist ivuxolimab. These receptors came from an adult with an advanced solid tumor such as melanoma, head and neck, liver or kidney cancer. Both conserved end residues are part of each CDR3. D genes are given only for firm matches. Only part of the rows carry a size: once, few, many, or a class if the clone is expanded.

clone size,D gene,V gene,J gene,CDR3 DNA,CDR3 protein
NA,NA,TRBV7-2,TRBJ1-3,TGTGCCAGCAGCTTAGCGCGCGGGAACTCTGGAAACACCATATATTTT,CASSLARGNSGNTIYF
NA,NA,TRBV2,TRBJ1-5,TGTGCCAGCAGTGAAGAGCCCGGCCGCAATCAGCCCCAGCATTTT,CASSEEPGRNQPQHF
once,NA,TRBV27,TRBJ2-7,TGTGCCAGTCTAAACTACGAGCAGTACTTC,CASLNYEQYF
NA,TRBD1,TRBV7-8,TRBJ2-7,TGTGCCAGCAGCTTAGGACAGGGTTTCTACGAGCAGTACTTC,CASSLGQGFYEQYF
NA,NA,TRBV18,TRBJ2-3,TGTGCCAGCTCACCACCGGGGGAGGATACGCAGTATTTT,CASSPPGEDTQYF
once,NA,TRBV27,TRBJ2-7,TGTGCCAGCAGTTTAGGGGGATCCTACGAGCAGTACTTC,CASSLGGSYEQYF
NA,NA,TRBV2,TRBJ1-3,TGTGCCAGCAGAGAACAGACCTCTGGAAACACCATATATTTT,CASREQTSGNTIYF
NA,NA,TRBV29-1,TRBJ2-3,TGCAGCGCAGACAACCAGGGGACAGATACGCAGTATTTT,CSADNQGTDTQYF
NA,TRBD2,TRBV6-1,TRBJ2-3,TGTGCCAGCAGTGAATTACTAGCGGGAGCCGATACGCAGTATTTT,CASSELLAGADTQYF
NA,TRBD2,TRBV7-9,TRBJ2-3,TGTGCCAGCAGCTTAAACAGCGGGGGGGCAGATACGCAGTATTTT,CASSLNSGGADTQYF
NA,TRBD1,TRBV6-5,TRBJ2-3,TGTGCCAGCAGCTTCCGACAGGGCACCACAGATACGCAGTATTTT,CASSFRQGTTDTQYF
NA,NA,TRBV6-5,TRBJ2-1,TGTGCCAGCCCGGCAACACGTCTTGTGGGTGAGCAGTTCTTC,CASPATRLVGEQFF
NA,TRBD2,TRBV7-2,TRBJ2-5,TGTGCCAGCAGCTTAGCGGCTAGCGGGGGTCAAGAGACCCAGTACTTC,CASSLAASGGQETQYF
NA,NA,TRBV7-6,TRBJ2-7,TGTGCCAGCAGCTTAGAGGCGGGATTGGACGAGCAGTACTTC,CASSLEAGLDEQYF
NA,NA,TRBV7-2,TRBJ2-7,TGTGCCAGCAGCTTAGTCTACGAGCAGTACTTC,CASSLVYEQYF
NA,NA,TRBV19,TRBJ1-1,TGTGCCAGTCTCCAATGGAACACTGAAGCTTTCTTT,CASLQWNTEAFF
NA,NA,TRBV6-5,TRBJ1-5,TGTGCCAGCAGTTACTCGTCCGGGGCAGGGGATCAGCCCCAGCATTTT,CASSYSSGAGDQPQHF
NA,NA,TRBV7-8,TRBJ2-1,TGTGCCAGCAGCTTAGAGTCCATAGCGAGGAGATACAATGAGCAGTTCTTC,CASSLESIARRYNEQFF
NA,NA,TRBV27,TRBJ1-6,TGTGCCCAGGGAAAGGATAATTCACCCCTCCACTTT,CAQGKDNSPLHF
NA,TRBD2,TRBV28,TRBJ2-7,TGTGCCAGCAGTCAACTAGCGGGATTCTACGAGCAGTACTTC,CASSQLAGFYEQYF
NA,NA,TRBV5-1,TRBJ2-5,TGCGCCAGCAGCTCGGTTGGTCTTGGTCAAGAGACCCAGTACTTC,CASSSVGLGQETQYF
NA,NA,TRBV11-3,TRBJ2-1,TGTGCCAGCAGCTTAGAGGGCTATACCAATGAGCAGTTCTTC,CASSLEGYTNEQFF
NA,NA,TRBV18,TRBJ1-4,TGTGCCAGCTCACCACCGATCTCTCTTAAACGAGGAGAAAAACTGTTTTTT,CASSPPISLKRGEKLFF
NA,NA,TRBV29-1,TRBJ2-1,TGCAGCGTTGGGGCATACAATGAGCAGTTCTTC,CSVGAYNEQFF
few,NA,TRBV20-1,TRBJ1-1,TGCAGTGCTAGAGTCCTCACTGAAGCTTTCTTT,CSARVLTEAFF
NA,NA,TRBV27,TRBJ1-2,TGTGCCAGCAGTCCCGGACAGTTCTATGGCTACACCTTC,CASSPGQFYGYTF
NA,TRBD1,TRBV6-1,TRBJ2-1,TGTGCCAGCAGTGACAGGGGGTTTTACAATGAGCAGTTCTTC,CASSDRGFYNEQFF
NA,TRBD1,TRBV6-5,TRBJ1-1,TGTGCCAGCAACCTCGACAGGGGGCAGAACACTGAAGCTTTCTTT,CASNLDRGQNTEAFF
few,NA,TRBV5-1,TRBJ2-2,TGCGCCAGCAGCTTGTTTCCCCTTAGAGAGAACACCGGGGAGCTGTTTTTT,CASSLFPLRENTGELFF
NA,NA,TRBV7-8,TRBJ2-7,TGTGCCAGCACCGCCCGGGCAGGCCGTATCTCCTACGAGCAGTACTTC,CASTARAGRISYEQYF
NA,NA,TRBV19,TRBJ1-5,TGTGCCAGTAGAAGTCCCCTTGAGGGGCCTAATCAGCCCCAGCATTTT,CASRSPLEGPNQPQHF
NA,NA,TRBV7-9,TRBJ2-1,TGTGCCAGCAGCTTAGGGGGTAGCGAGTTCTTC,CASSLGGSEFF
NA,TRBD1,TRBV9,TRBJ1-4,TGTGCCAGCAGCTCCCGGGACAGGGGGGATAATGAAAAACTGTTTTTT,CASSSRDRGDNEKLFF
NA,NA,TRBV5-6,TRBJ2-5,TGTGCCAGCAGCTTGGCACTCATTGGGGGAGGCGAGACCCAGTACTTC,CASSLALIGGGETQYF
NA,NA,TRBV11-2,TRBJ2-1,TGTGCCAGCAGCTTCCGGGGCAGGAAGAATGAGCAGTTCTTC,CASSFRGRKNEQFF
NA,NA,TRBV11-2,TRBJ1-1,TGTGCCAGCAGCTTTATTCGATGGGACACTGAAGCTTTCTTT,CASSFIRWDTEAFF
NA,NA,TRBV29-1,TRBJ2-7,TGCAGCGTTGAAACAAGCAGGGGCGACAAGCAGTACTTC,CSVETSRGDKQYF
NA,NA,TRBV7-9,TRBJ2-7,TGTGCCAGCAGCTTAGCTACCTACGAGCAGTACTTC,CASSLATYEQYF
NA,NA,TRBV5-4,TRBJ2-2,TGTGCCAGCAGCCCTAGGGTGACGGGAGCCGGGGAGCTGTTTTTT,CASSPRVTGAGELFF
NA,NA,TRBV6-5,TRBJ1-2,TGTGCCAGCAGTCCCACCAGGGACTATGGCTACACCTTC,CASSPTRDYGYTF
NA,TRBD2,TRBV7-8,TRBJ2-2,TGTGCCAGCAGCCCCCGGGGGGGCACCGGGGAGCTGTTTTTT,CASSPRGGTGELFF
once,TRBD2,TRBV28,TRBJ2-7,TGTGCCAGCAGGTCAAGACTAGCGGGAGCCTCCTACGAGCAGTACTTC,CASRSRLAGASYEQYF